This T cell receptor beta chain was obtained from a study of blood T cells in healthy people across ages. Through a sample-barcoded 5' primer and a J-beta primer mix, a second PCR was run for roughly 6 to 12 cycles. A template-switch adaptor that had 12 random nucleotides put a tag on each cDNA molecule. TCRdb reprocessed the 5' RACE reads with MiXCR, giving one entry per CDR3 protein. The table has around 800,000 distinct CDR3 sequences, roughly 24% seen once. The germline V gene has CDR1 SGHTA and CDR2 FQGTGA. Trimming removed 5 bases at V and 2 bases at J, with 16 bases between. The CDR3 loop spans 15 amino acids. This same sample was also taken into another study, of T cells of mothers and their children. As reported in that work: At a rate of approximately 1.4 ug per 15 ul, cDNA synthesis received all of the extracted RNA. Mothers gave over 10 million TCR beta CDR3 reads each, and children 2.5 million to 3.5 million each.

Specimen: blood. The receptor comes from a boy younger than 18 in good health. This chain uses TRBV7-3 with TRBJ2-7; D gene ambiguous. The CDR3 region is CASSPRRALTYEQYF. CDR3 nucleotides: TGTGCCAGCAGCCCCCGTAGGGCTTTGACCTACGAGCAGTACTTC.